A selection of T cell receptor beta chains follows, all from one sample in a study of graft-versus-host responses after intestinal transplantation. Method: immunoSEQ multiplex PCR; TCRdb's copy keeps in-frame clones and lacks some. The table has 98,000 or so clones, 86% seen once. The sequencing used PBMCs, collected 255 days after intestinal transplant. The source is a human patient who received an intestinal transplant, so some T cells may come from the graft donor. Each CDR3 is given with its conserved first and last residue. A D gene is named only where the DNA matches it firmly. Expanded clones get a size class; other rows say once, few or many, or leave the size out.

V gene	J gene	clone size	D gene	CDR3 DNA	CDR3 protein
TRBV4-2	TRBJ1-5	.	.	TGTGCCAGCAGCCAAGGACAGGATCAGCCCCAGCATTTT	CASSQGQDQPQHF
TRBV4-1	TRBJ1-1	.	.	TGCGCCAGCAGCCAAGAACGCAGGCCCATTCTGGCAGCTTTCTTT	CASSQERRPILAAFF
TRBV30	TRBJ1-5	.	.	TGTGCCTGGAGTAAAGGGGTTGCCAATCAGCCCCAGCATTTT	CAWSKGVANQPQHF
TRBV18	TRBJ1-2	.	TRBD1	TGTGCCAGCTCACCACCCGGGACAGGGTCCTATGGCTACACCTTC	CASSPPGTGSYGYTF
TRBV5-5	TRBJ1-1	.	.	TGTGCCAGCAGCTTGGGGGCTACCGTTAGGCTGAACACTGAAGCTTTCTTT	CASSLGATVRLNTEAFF
TRBV2	TRBJ1-5	.	TRBD1	TGTGCCAGCAGAGAACAGGGGAGCTACAATCAGCCCCAGCATTTT	CASREQGSYNQPQHF
TRBV11-2	TRBJ2-7	.	.	TGTGCCAGCAGCTTAGATCATTTAGGGTACGAGCAGTACTTC	CASSLDHLGYEQYF
TRBV21-1	TRBJ2-7	few	.	TGTGCCAGCAGCAAAAGTCTGTGGAGACAGGGGTGGTTCGAGCAGTACTTC	CASSKSLWRQGWFEQYF
TRBV18	TRBJ2-1	.	TRBD1	TGTGCCAGCTCACCGCGGACAGGCACTAATGAGCAGTTCTTC	CASSPRTGTNEQFF
TRBV6-1	TRBJ1-1	once	TRBD1	TGTGCCAGCCATGCGACAGGGGAGGCCACTGAAGCTTTCTTT	CASHATGEATEAFF
TRBV28	TRBJ1-5	.	TRBD1	TGTGCCAGCAGCAATAAATCGACAGGGCATCAGCCCCAGCATTTT	CASSNKSTGHQPQHF
TRBV10-3	TRBJ2-7	.	TRBD1	TGTGCCATCGCCGGGACAGGAAAGGAGGAGCAGTACTTC	CAIAGTGKEEQYF
TRBV27	TRBJ2-3	.	.	TGTGCCAGCAGCCCCGGACAGAGTAGCACAGATACGCAGTATTTT	CASSPGQSSTDTQYF